What follows is one T cell receptor (beta chain) and its context. Its target is not known. These data originate in a study of T cell clones after liver transplantation. Turning to the study itself: Three of eight recipients were HCV-positive; others had non-autoimmune, non-viral indications.

The study, taken as a whole, reports: Post-transplant time points were not standardized, so conclusions are preliminary. Circulating graft-donor-reactive CD4 TCRbeta sequences fell significantly post-transplant in most of the 8 subjects. In a couple of subjects, few donor cells limited the measurable donor-reactive repertoire.

Data came from immunoSEQ multiplex PCR; TCRdb stores just in-frame clones and leaves some out. The table has approximately 22,000 clones, 93% seen once; the top ten hold more than 20%. This CDR3 has 15 residues. V dropped 1 base and J dropped 2 bases, with 10 bases sitting between them. Per germline, CDR1 LGHNA and CDR2 YSLEER. This sequence originates from a human patient who received a liver transplant. The T cells may come from the graft donor. The chain couples TRBV4-3 to TRBJ2-3; D is uncertain. The sequenced sample was CD8+ T cells from blood, obtained approximately 25 months after liver transplant. CDR3 amino acids: CASSQGAQTTDTQYF. CDR3 DNA sequence: TGCGCCAGCAGCCAAGGAGCGCAAACCACAGATACGCAGTATTTT.